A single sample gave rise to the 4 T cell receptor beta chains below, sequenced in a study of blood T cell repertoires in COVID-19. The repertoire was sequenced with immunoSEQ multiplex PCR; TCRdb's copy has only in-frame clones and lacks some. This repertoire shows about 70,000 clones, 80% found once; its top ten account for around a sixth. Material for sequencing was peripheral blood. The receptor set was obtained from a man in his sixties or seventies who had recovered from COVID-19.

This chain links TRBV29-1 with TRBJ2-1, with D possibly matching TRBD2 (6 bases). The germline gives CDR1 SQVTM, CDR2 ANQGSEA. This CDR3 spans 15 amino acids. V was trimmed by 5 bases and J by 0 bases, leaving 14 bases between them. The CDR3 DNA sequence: TGCAGCGTTCCCGGCGGGGCCGGCTCCTACAATGAGCAGTTCTTC. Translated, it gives CSVPGGAGSYNEQFF.

The CDR3 reads CAWTRTGVTGELFF. The CDR3 DNA reads as TGTGCCTGGACCCGCACAGGGGTCACCGGGGAGCTGTTTTTT. V and J are TRBV30 and TRBJ2-2; 7 bases agree with TRBD1. This CDR3 contains 14 residues. Germline-derived CDR1 and CDR2 are GTSNPN and SVGIG (reference sequence). J was trimmed by 4 bases and V by 4 bases; bases with no gene match: 6.

DNA of the CDR3: TGTGCCAGCTCACCGGCTAGCGGGGGTTCCTACGAGCAGTACTTC. Translation gives CASSPASGGSYEQYF. The chain couples TRBV18 to TRBJ2-7; 10 nucleotides match TRBD2. This CDR3 is built from 15 residues. Germline CDR1 and CDR2: KGHSH and LQKENI. Unmatched junction bases numbered 3, after V lost 3 bases and J lost 1 base.

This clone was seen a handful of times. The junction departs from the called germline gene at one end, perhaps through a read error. The CDR3 sequence: CASSLRTSGTPVF. CDR3 sequence (DNA): TGTGCCAGCAGCCTCCGGACTAGCGGCACCCCGGTCTTC. The rearrangement uses TRBV7-9 and TRBJ2-1; 10 nucleotides match TRBD2. CDR1 is SEHNR, CDR2 FQNEAQ, per germline (reference sequence). This CDR3 has 13 amino acids.